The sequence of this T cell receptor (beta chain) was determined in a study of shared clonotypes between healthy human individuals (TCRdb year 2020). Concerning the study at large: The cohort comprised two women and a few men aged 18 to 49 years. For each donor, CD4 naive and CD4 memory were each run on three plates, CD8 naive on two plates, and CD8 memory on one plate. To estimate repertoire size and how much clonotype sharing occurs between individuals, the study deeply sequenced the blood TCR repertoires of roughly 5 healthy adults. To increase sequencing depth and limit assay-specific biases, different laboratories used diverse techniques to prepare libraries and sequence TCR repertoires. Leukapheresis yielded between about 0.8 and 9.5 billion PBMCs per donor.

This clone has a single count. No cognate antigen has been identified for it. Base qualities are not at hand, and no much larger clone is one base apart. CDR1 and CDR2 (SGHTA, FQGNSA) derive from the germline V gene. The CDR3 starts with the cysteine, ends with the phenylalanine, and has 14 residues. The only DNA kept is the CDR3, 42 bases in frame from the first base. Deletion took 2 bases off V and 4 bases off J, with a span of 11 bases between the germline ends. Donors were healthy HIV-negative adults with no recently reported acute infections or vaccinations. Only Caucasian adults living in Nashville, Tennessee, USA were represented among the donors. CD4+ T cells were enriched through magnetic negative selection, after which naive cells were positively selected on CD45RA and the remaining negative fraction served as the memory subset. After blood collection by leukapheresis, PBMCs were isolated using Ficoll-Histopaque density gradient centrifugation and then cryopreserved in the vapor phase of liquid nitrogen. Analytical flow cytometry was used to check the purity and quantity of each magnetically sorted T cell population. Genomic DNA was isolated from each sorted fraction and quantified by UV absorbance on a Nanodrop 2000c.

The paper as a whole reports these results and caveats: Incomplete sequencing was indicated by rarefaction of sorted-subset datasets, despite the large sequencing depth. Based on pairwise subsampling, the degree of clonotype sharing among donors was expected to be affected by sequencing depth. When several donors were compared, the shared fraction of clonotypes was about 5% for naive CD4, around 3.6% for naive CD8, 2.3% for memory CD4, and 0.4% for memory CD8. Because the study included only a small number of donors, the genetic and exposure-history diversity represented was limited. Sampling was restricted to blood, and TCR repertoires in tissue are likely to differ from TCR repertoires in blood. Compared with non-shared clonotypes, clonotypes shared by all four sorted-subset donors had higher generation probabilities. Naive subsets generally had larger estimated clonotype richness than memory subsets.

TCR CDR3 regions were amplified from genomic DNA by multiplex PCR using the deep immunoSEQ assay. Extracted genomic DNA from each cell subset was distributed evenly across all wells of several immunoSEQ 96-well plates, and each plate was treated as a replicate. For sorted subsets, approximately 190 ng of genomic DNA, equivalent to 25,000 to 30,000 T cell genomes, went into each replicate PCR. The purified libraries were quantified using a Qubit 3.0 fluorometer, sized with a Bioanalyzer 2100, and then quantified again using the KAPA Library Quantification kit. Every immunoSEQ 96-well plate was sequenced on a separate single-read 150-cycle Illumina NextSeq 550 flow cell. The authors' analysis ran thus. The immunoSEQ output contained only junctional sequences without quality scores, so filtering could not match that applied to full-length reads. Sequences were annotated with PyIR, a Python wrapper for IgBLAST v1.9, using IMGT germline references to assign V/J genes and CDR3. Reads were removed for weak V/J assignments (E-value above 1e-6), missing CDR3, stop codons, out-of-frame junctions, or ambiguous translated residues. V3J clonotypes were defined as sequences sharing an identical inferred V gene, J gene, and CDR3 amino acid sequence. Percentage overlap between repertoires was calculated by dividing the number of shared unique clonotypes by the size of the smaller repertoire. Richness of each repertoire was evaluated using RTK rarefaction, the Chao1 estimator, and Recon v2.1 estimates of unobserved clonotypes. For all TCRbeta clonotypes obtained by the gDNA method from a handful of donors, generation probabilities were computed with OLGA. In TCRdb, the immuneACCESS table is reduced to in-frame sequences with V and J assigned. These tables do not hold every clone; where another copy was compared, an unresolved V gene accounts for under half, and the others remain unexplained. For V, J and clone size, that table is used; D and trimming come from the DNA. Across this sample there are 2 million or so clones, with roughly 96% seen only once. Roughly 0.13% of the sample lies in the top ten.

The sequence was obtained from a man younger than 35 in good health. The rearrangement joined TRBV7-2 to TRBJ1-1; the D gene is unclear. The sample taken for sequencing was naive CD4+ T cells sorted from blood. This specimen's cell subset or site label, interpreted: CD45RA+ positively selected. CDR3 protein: CASSLYYIATEAFF. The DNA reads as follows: TGTGCCAGCAGCTTATACTACATTGCCACTGAAGCTTTCTTT. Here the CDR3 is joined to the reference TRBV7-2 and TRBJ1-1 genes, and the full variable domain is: GAGVSQSPSNKVTEKGKDVELRCDPISGHTALYWYRQSLGQGLEFLIYFQGNSAPDKSGLPSDRFSAERTGGSVSTLTIQRTQQEDSAVYLCASSLYYIATEAFFGQGTRLTVV.